This T cell receptor (beta chain) was obtained from a study of T cell repertoires in cytomegalovirus infection. Study-level background: Evidence of both CMV infection and a matching HLA type came from public TCR beta signatures. Findings and caveats of the study: Ex vivo, HLA-C-restricted CMV-specific TCR beta clonotypes prevailed over the rest of the response.

From the reads, TCRdb called clonotypes with MiXCR, one entry per CDR3 protein. The data hold some 920,000 distinct CDR3 sequences, with around a third observed a single time. The CDR3 has 15 residues. The germline V gene encodes CDR1 SGHVS and CDR2 FNYEAQ. The V and J ends lost 7 bases and 7 bases, in that order; junction bases with no gene match: 12. This clonotype was detected many times. Its cognate antigen is unknown. The sequenced sample was cultured CD8+ T cells from PBMCs, obtained from culture after CMV antigen stimulation. This TCR was recovered from a human donor in good health (CMV status not recorded). Some clones in this sample may be carry-over from other donors' samples. The J gene is TRBJ2-1, the V gene TRBV7-6, with TRBD1 identical over 8 bases. The CDR3 loop reads CASTWAGGVENEQFF. The CDR3, as DNA: TGTGCCAGCACCTGGGCAGGGGGCGTTGAGAATGAGCAGTTCTTC.